The next 17 T cell receptor beta chains were all read from a single sample in a study of OX40 agonist ivuxolimab in advanced cancers. The data were produced by immunoSEQ multiplex PCR, yet TCRdb's version contains in-frame clones alone and is incomplete. The table has 20,000 to 30,000 clones, around 90% seen once. The sequencing here drew on CD4+ or CD8+ T cells sorted from blood, taken in a trial of the OX40 agonist ivuxolimab. All receptors derive from an adult with an advanced solid tumor such as melanoma, head and neck, liver or kidney cancer.

The chain uses TRBV7-9 and TRBJ2-7; D may be TRBD2 (6 bases). V lost 1 base to trimming and J lost 5 bases, with 12 bases between them. The CDR3 runs 14 residues. Germline V lookup: CDR1 SEHNR, CDR2 FQNEAQ (reference sequence). In nucleotides, the CDR3 is TGTGCCAGCAGCTTAGTACTAGCTGGGAACGAGCAGTACTTC. This encodes CASSLVLAGNEQYF.

J is TRBJ2-1 and V is TRBV19, with TRBD1 matching 7 bases. This CDR3 has 14 residues. Trimming took 7 bases from V and 9 from J; bases not matched to a gene: 12. CDR1 is LNHDA, CDR2 SQIVND, per germline (reference sequence). CDR3 residues: CASTTLQGEREQFF. In nucleotides, the CDR3 is TGTGCCAGTACCACCCTGCAGGGGGAGCGTGAGCAGTTCTTC.

The chain has TRBV11-2 and TRBJ2-3; no clear D. Germline V lookup: CDR1 SGHAT, CDR2 FQNNGV. V was shortened by 3 bases and J by 2 bases, with 6 bases between the two germline ends. This CDR3 contains 13 residues. CDR3 protein: CASSFAHTDTQYF. The CDR3, as DNA: TGTGCCAGCAGCTTCGCTCACACAGATACGCAGTATTTT.

This clone has a single count. The J gene is TRBJ2-5, the V gene TRBV28; 8 bases fit TRBD1. This CDR3 has 15 amino acids. The V gene's germline CDR1 is MDHEN and CDR2 SYDVKM. The ends lost 4 bases at V and 2 bases at J; junction bases unmatched: 6. In nucleotides, the CDR3 is TGTGCCAGCAGTTCTGGACAGGGATGGCAAGAGACCCAGTACTTC. Translated: CASSSGQGWQETQYF. The entire variable domain, with the rest obtained from reference TRBV28 and TRBJ2-5, is as follows: DVKVTQSSRYLVKRTGEKVFLECVQDMDHENMFWYRQDPGLGLRLIYFSYDVKMKEKGDIPEGYSVSREKKERFSLILESASTNQTSMYLCASSSGQGWQETQYFGPGTRLLVL.

This clone was picked up one time. The genes are TRBV21-1 and TRBJ2-1; TRBD2 is taken as the D call from the table, unchecked against the DNA. TRBV21-1 is flagged as a pseudogene. The CDR3 length is 14 residues. CDR3 nucleotides: TGTGCCAGCAGCTTGAGACTAGCGGATAATGAGCAGTTCTTC. It translates to CASSLRLADNEQFF.

This sequence joins TRBV5-4 and TRBJ2-5; 11 nucleotides match TRBD1. The length of the CDR3 is 15 residues. CDR1 and CDR2 (germline): SGHNT, YYREEE (reference sequence). V trimming: 4 bases; J trimming: 3 bases; junction bases outside the gene matches: 5. The DNA for the CDR3 is TGTGCCAGCAGCCCAGGACAGGGGGCAAAAGAGACCCAGTACTTC. Protein sequence: CASSPGQGAKETQYF.

V is TRBV5-1 and J is TRBJ2-2, with D perhaps matching TRBD2 (6 bases). The length of the CDR3 is 14 residues. Trimming stripped 3 bases from V and 7 bases from J, with 13 bases between. Looked up from germline, CDR1 is SGHRS and CDR2 is YFSETQ. In DNA form, the CDR3 reads TGCGCCAGCAGCTCGGAGGGCACTTTCGGGGAGCTGTTTTTT. This translates into CASSSEGTFGELFF.

The V call is TRBV7-8, the J call TRBJ2-4; D call uncertain. Trimming took 5 bases from V and 1 from J, leaving 12 bases between them. Germline loops: CDR1 SGHVS, CDR2 FQNEAQ. This CDR3 is built from 15 residues. The CDR3 region has the DNA TGTGCCAGCAGCCCGTCGCGAACGGCCAAAAACATTCAGTACTTC. As protein: CASSPSRTAKNIQYF.

V usage is TRBV5-4 and J usage is TRBJ2-3, with TRBD1 matching over 7 bases. The ends lost 3 bases at V and 3 bases at J; junction bases unmatched: 4. Germline V gene sequence: CDR1 SGHNT, CDR2 YYREEE (reference sequence). The CDR3 contains 14 residues. CDR3 amino acids: CASSSRQGTDTQYF. The CDR3 DNA sequence: TGTGCCAGCAGCTCCAGACAGGGAACAGATACGCAGTATTTT. The variable domain in full, with the rest retrieved from reference TRBV5-4 and TRBJ2-3, is ETGVTQSPTHLIKTRGQQVTLRCSSQSGHNTVSWYQQALGQGPQFIFQYYREEENGRGNFPPRFSGLQFPNYSSELNVNALELDDSALYLCASSSRQGTDTQYFGPGTRLTVL.

V gene TRBV5-4 combines with J gene TRBJ1-2, with 7 bases aligning to TRBD1. J was trimmed by 10 bases and V by 4 bases; bases with no gene match: 13. Germline CDR1 SGHNT, CDR2 YYREEE (reference sequence). This CDR3 contains 14 residues. In DNA, the CDR3 is TGTGCCAGCAGCCCCCCCTCTCGACAGGGAGACTACACCTTC. It is translated as CASSPPSRQGDYTF.

This clone was detected once. The gene calls are TRBV5-8 and TRBJ1-1; a weak D match, TRBD1 (6 bases). This CDR3 spans 16 amino acids. Between the trimmed V and J ends, which lost 4 bases and 6 bases, there was a span of 22 bases. The germline V gene has CDR1 SGHTS and CDR2 YDEGEE. The CDR3 reads CASSDPPTGPKAEAFF. CDR3 DNA sequence: TGTGCCAGCAGCGACCCTCCAACAGGGCCGAAGGCTGAAGCTTTCTTT.

V usage is TRBV2 and J usage is TRBJ1-1; D remains unclear. Trimming cost V 1 base and J 4 bases, with 10 bases left between them. There are 14 residues in the CDR3. Germline V gives CDR1 SNHLY, CDR2 FYNNEI. The CDR3 spells CASSEVMASTEAFF. In DNA, the CDR3 is TGTGCCAGCAGTGAAGTAATGGCGTCCACTGAAGCTTTCTTT.

This rearrangement joins TRBV7-6 to TRBJ2-5, with a weak D call TRBD2 (5 bases). Trimming left V 6 bases short and J 5 bases short, with 7 bases between. CDR1 and CDR2 from the germline V gene are SGHVS and FNYEAQ. CDR3 length: 11 amino acids. CDR3 nucleotide sequence: TGTGCCAGCAGAACGGGGGAGACCCAGTACTTC. Residues: CASRTGETQYF.

The chain uses TRBV6-4 and TRBJ2-5; 7 bases agree with TRBD1. Germline V gives CDR1 MRHNA, CDR2 SNTAGT. The CDR3 sequence is 15 residues long. The V and J ends lost 4 bases and 4 bases, in that order; junction bases with no gene match: 9. The CDR3: CASSVAGGTGETQYF. Here the CDR3 DNA reads TGTGCCAGCAGTGTTGCAGGGGGAACGGGAGAGACCCAGTACTTC.

The rearrangement joins TRBV27 to TRBJ2-7, with TRBD2 identical over 13 bases. V lost 4 bases, J lost 3 bases, and 3 bases stayed unmatched. The CDR3 runs 15 residues. The germline gives CDR1 MNHEY, CDR2 SMNVEV (reference sequence). The CDR3 protein is CASSSGTSGNYEQYF. DNA of the CDR3: TGTGCCAGCAGTTCCGGGACTAGCGGGAACTACGAGCAGTACTTC.

This clone showed up just a few times. The chain joins TRBV7-2 to TRBJ1-6; the D is unclear. The CDR3 totals 13 residues. Trimming stripped 3 bases from V and 9 bases from J, with 9 bases between. CDR1 SGHTA and CDR2 FQGNSA come from the germline V gene. CDR3: CASSFSGSSPLHF. CDR3 coding DNA: TGTGCCAGCAGCTTTTCGGGGAGTTCACCCCTCCACTTT.

The V gene is TRBV11-2, the J gene TRBJ1-6, with D maybe TRBD1 (5 bases). The CDR3 runs 16 residues. From germline, CDR1 is SGHAT and CDR2 FQNNGV. V was clipped by 5 bases and J by 7 bases, with 18 bases between them. In DNA form, the CDR3 reads TGTGCCAGCAGCCCTAATCCGGGACCGAAAAATTCACCCCTCCACTTT. Protein product: CASSPNPGPKNSPLHF.